Sequencing of this T cell receptor (beta chain) was carried out in a study of cytomegalovirus exposure and HLA in healthy donors. Turning to this clone: The antigen remains undetermined.

The donors were members of the approximately 120-subject validation cohort (separate from the roughly 670-subject first cohort). Germline CDR1 and CDR2: SGDLS and YYNGEE. The CDR3 extends over 16 amino acids. V shed 4 bases, J shed 1 base, and the junction held 9 bases outside the gene matches. Some clones are missing from TCRdb's copy, which holds only in-frame ones; the method was immunoSEQ multiplex PCR. The sample has about 100,000 clones, around 95% seen once; the top ten hold about 0.7%. Study results and caveats: For most TCR sequences rarity was the rule, although some public TCRs occurred in many donors. Within the 120 or so validation repertoires, first-cohort TCR clusters tended to co-occur, according to a later analysis. The classifier was said to identify cytomegalovirus status with high specificity and sensitivity.

The specimen was PBMCs. The sequence was collected from a woman under 30 in good health and CMV-seronegative. The chain employs TRBV9 and TRBJ2-7; 9 bases align to TRBD1. Here the CDR3 DNA reads TGTGCCAGCAGCCCCAGCGGCGGGACAGGGTCCTACGAGCAGTACTTC. Translated: CASSPSGGTGSYEQYF.